This TCR beta chain was identified in a study of OX40 agonist ivuxolimab in advanced cancers. Describing the broader study: Ivuxolimab was a fully human IgG2 agonistic monoclonal antibody targeting the costimulatory receptor OX40 (CD134). Patients were allowed to have had prior anti-PD-1, anti-PD-L1 or anti-CTLA-4 therapy, and approximately 40% of the dose-escalation patients had been treated with checkpoint inhibitors. A male proportion of 75% to 85% and a mean age of approximately 62 years, ranging from 23 to 79, were recorded for the dose-escalation cohort. The point of sequencing TCRbeta in the periphery was to test whether ivuxolimab changed TCR sequence diversity and drove clonal T-cell expansion. The paper covers the monotherapy dose-escalation part of the phase I ivuxolimab trial, which included N of about 50 patients. Among the roughly 52 dose-escalation patients, some 19 had hepatocellular carcinoma, roughly 15 melanoma, 9 renal cell carcinoma and 9 head and neck cancer. Three dose-escalation patients achieved partial responses, one with hepatocellular carcinoma and two with cutaneous melanoma. Intravenous ivuxolimab was administered to patients every 2 weeks at six dose levels: 0.01, 0.1, 0.3, 1.5, 3 and 10 mg/kg.

CDR1 is given as SGHAT and CDR2 as FQDESV, both from the germline V gene (reference sequence). From the cysteine through the phenylalanine, the CDR3 covers 14 amino acids. Of the read, only the CDR3 DNA is kept; its 42 bases are in frame from base 1. V and J lose 1 base and 0 bases, and a span of 7 bases separates them. The trial excluded patients who had a history of autoimmune disease or were on systemic immunosuppression. Peripheral blood for TCR sequencing was drawn from every dose cohort at baseline, at cycle 4 day 1 and at cycle 7 day 1. Samples were obtained from an open-label, multicenter, first-in-human phase I dose-escalation trial of ivuxolimab. Adults with locally advanced or metastatic melanoma, renal cell carcinoma, hepatocellular carcinoma or head and neck squamous cell carcinoma were enrolled in the trial. Before TCR sequencing, CD4+ and CD8+ T cells were separately sorted from peripheral blood.

Results and caveats for the whole study, not just this receptor: After ivuxolimab, expanded clones were on average more numerous among CD8+ T cells than among CD4+ T cells. Partial responders in the 0.1-3.0 mg/kg groups had among the lowest normalized peripheral clonal expansion, especially among CD8+ T cells. Low levels of normalized T-cell clonal expansion were also shown by some nonresponding patients. The antigen specificity of the clonally expanded peripheral T cells was not determined. At doses of 0.1 to 3.0 mg/kg, clonal expansion of both CD4+ and CD8+ blood T cells was observed from baseline to week 6.

Note on this clone: The antigen it recognizes is unknown. No quality values exist for individual bases; no much larger clone is one base distant.

Genomic DNA was extracted from sorted cells for sequencing of the TCRbeta CDR3 region. The immunoSEQ Assay was used for sequencing of TCRbeta CDR3 regions. Held by TCRdb, this immuneACCESS table contains in-frame sequences only and omits some clones. Under half of the omission traces to an unresolved V gene where checked; the cause of the rest is unknown. In this sample the table shows about 99,000 clones, 75% to 95% of which occur a single time. Of the sample, less than 0.4% is held by the ten largest clones. The sample here was CD4+ or CD8+ T cells sorted from blood, taken in a trial of the OX40 agonist ivuxolimab. The rearrangement joined TRBV11-1 to TRBJ2-7; TRBD2 is possibly the D segment (6 matching bases). This TCR came from an adult with an advanced solid tumor such as melanoma, head and neck, liver or kidney cancer. CDR3 sequence: CASSLGGDSYEQYF. The nucleotide sequence is TGTGCCAGCAGCTTAGGGGGGGACTCCTACGAGCAGTACTTC.